Listed here are 5 T cell receptor beta chains from one sample, sequenced in a study of blood T cell repertoires in COVID-19. Profiling relied on immunoSEQ multiplex PCR, and the TCRdb table lists in-frame clones only, not all of them. The table has about 440,000 clones, more than 85% seen once. The sample comprised peripheral blood. The receptors were sampled from a woman aged 30 to 39 with acute or convalescent COVID-19.

The rearrangement joins TRBV4-2 to TRBJ1-6, with D hard to call. Germline V gene data show CDR1 as LGHNA and CDR2 as YNFKEQ. The V end lost 1 base, the J end lost 7 bases, and 11 bases lay between the germline ends. The CDR3 length is 15 residues. CDR3 region: CASSQGTAVNSPLHF. The CDR3 DNA sequence: TGTGCCAGCAGCCAAGGGACTGCCGTCAATTCACCCCTCCACTTT.

This sequence joins TRBV29-1 and TRBJ1-5; 7 bases match TRBD1. CDR3 length: 14 residues. The V segment lost 6 bases and the J segment 2 bases; nucleotides outside the gene matches: 7. CDR1 is SQVTM and CDR2 is ANQGSEA in the germline V gene. CDR3 protein: CSVATGVGNQPQHF. The DNA of the CDR3 is TGCAGCGTAGCAACAGGGGTGGGCAATCAGCCCCAGCATTTT.

This chain joins TRBV24-1 and TRBJ1-5, with a weak D call TRBD1 (6 bases). In germline, CDR1 is KGHDR, CDR2 SFDVKD. Trimming removed 4 bases from V and 4 bases from J, with 13 bases in between. CDR3 length: 15 residues. The CDR3 here is CATSDSDSLNQPQHF. CDR3 coding DNA: TGTGCCACCAGTGACTCGGACAGTTTAAATCAGCCCCAGCATTTT.

This chain joins TRBV7-2 and TRBJ2-2; 9 nucleotides align to TRBD2. The J segment lost 8 bases and the V segment lost 5 bases, leaving 3 bases of the junction unmatched. This CDR3 spans 13 amino acids. Looked up from germline, CDR1 is SGHTA and CDR2 is FQGNSA. CDR3 in DNA: TGTGCCAGCAGCCCAACTAGCGGGGGGGAGCTGTTTTTT. Translated, it gives CASSPTSGGELFF.

The rearrangement uses TRBV2 and TRBJ2-3; unclear D gene. The CDR3 consists of 14 residues. Per germline, CDR1 SNHLY and CDR2 FYNNEI. The V and J ends lost 5 bases and 5 bases respectively, with 14 bases between them. The CDR3 loop is CASSYLGPQDTQYF. The CDR3 DNA reads as TGTGCCAGCAGTTACCTTGGGCCGCAAGATACGCAGTATTTT.